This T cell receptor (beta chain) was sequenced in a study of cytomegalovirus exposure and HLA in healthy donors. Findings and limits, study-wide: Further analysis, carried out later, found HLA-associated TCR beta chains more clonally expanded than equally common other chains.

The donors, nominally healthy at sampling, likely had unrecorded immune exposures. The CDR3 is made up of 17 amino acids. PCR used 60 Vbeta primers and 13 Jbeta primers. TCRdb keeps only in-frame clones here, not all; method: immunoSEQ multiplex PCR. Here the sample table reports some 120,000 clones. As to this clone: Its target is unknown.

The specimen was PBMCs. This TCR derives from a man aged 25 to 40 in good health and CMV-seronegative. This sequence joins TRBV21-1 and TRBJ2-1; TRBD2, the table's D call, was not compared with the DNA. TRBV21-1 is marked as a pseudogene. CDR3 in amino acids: CASSKATFFYSYNEQFF. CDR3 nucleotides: TGTGCCAGCAGCAAAGCGACTTTCTTCTACTCCTACAATGAGCAGTTCTTC.